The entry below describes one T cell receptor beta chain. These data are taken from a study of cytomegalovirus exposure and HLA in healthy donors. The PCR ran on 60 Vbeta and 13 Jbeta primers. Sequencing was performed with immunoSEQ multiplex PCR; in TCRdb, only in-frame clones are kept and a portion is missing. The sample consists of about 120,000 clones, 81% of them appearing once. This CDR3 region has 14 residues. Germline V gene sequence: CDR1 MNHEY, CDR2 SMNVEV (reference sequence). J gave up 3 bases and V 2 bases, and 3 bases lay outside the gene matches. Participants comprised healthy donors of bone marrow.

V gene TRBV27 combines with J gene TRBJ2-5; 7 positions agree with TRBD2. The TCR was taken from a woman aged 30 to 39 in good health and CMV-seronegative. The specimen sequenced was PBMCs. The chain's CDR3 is CASSLGRGEETQYF. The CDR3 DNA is TGTGCCAGCAGTTTAGGGAGGGGAGAAGAGACCCAGTACTTC.